These T cell receptor beta chains were read from a single sample in a study of OX40 agonist ivuxolimab in advanced cancers. The repertoire was sequenced with immunoSEQ multiplex PCR; TCRdb's copy has only in-frame clones and lacks some. The table records 95,000 to 100,000 clones, roughly four fifths of them present only once. The sequencing used CD4+ or CD8+ T cells sorted from blood, collected in a trial of the OX40 agonist ivuxolimab. The receptor source for this set is an adult with an advanced solid tumor such as melanoma, head and neck, liver or kidney cancer. CDR3s include the opening cysteine and the closing phenylalanine or tryptophan. The D gene is left open where the match is weak. The listing skips clone size in some rows; elsewhere it reads once, few, many or a size class.

clone size	D gene	CDR3 length	V gene	J gene	CDR3 protein	CDR3 DNA
NA	NA	16	TRBV11-2	TRBJ2-3	CASRTSSRGLGDTQYF	TGTGCCAGCCGGACAAGTAGTCGCGGGCTCGGGGATACGCAGTATTTT
NA	NA	13	TRBV6-6	TRBJ2-2	CASSYVETGELFF	TGTGCCAGCAGTTACGTAGAGACCGGGGAGCTGTTTTTT
NA	NA	11	TRBV29-1	TRBJ2-7	CSVGDSYEQYF	TGCAGCGTTGGAGACAGCTACGAGCAGTACTTC
few	NA	14	TRBV4-3	TRBJ1-2	CASSHTHPPEGYTF	TGCGCCAGCAGCCATACTCACCCCCCCGAGGGCTACACCTTC
NA	TRBD1	15	TRBV5-6	TRBJ1-1	CASSLTGQGNTEAFF	TGTGCCAGCAGCTTAACGGGACAGGGGAACACTGAAGCTTTCTTT
NA	NA	15	TRBV6-6	TRBJ1-3	CASGNQVSSGNTIYF	TGTGCCAGCGGAAATCAGGTCAGCTCTGGAAACACCATATATTTT
NA	NA	15	TRBV6-6	TRBJ2-1	CASSYGGAAYNEQFF	TGTGCCAGCAGTTACGGAGGGGCCGCCTACAATGAGCAGTTCTTC
NA	NA	10	TRBV28	TRBJ1-5	CASSGTAIHF	TGTGCCAGCAGTGGGACGGCTATCCATTTT
NA	TRBD1	15	TRBV6-5	TRBJ1-6	CASSYYGQGGSPLHF	TGTGCCAGCAGTTACTACGGACAGGGCGGTTCACCCCTCCACTTT
NA	NA	16	TRBV4-1	TRBJ1-1	CASSQDGTVRNTEAFF	TGCGCCAGCAGCCAAGATGGGACTGTGAGGAACACTGAAGCTTTCTTT
NA	NA	15	TRBV11-2	TRBJ1-3	CASSQAGGSGNTIYF	TGTGCCAGCAGCCAAGCGGGGGGCTCTGGAAACACCATATATTTT
NA	NA	15	TRBV6-5	TRBJ1-6	CASSSGQSSDSPLHF	TGTGCCAGCAGCTCCGGACAGTCATCCGATTCACCCCTCCACTTT
NA	NA	14	TRBV19	TRBJ2-2	CASSRGLNTGELFF	TGTGCCAGTAGTAGAGGACTTAACACCGGGGAGCTGTTTTTT
NA	NA	13	TRBV7-3	TRBJ1-1	CASSLMRETEAFF	TGTGCCAGCAGCTTAATGAGGGAAACTGAAGCTTTCTTT
NA	NA	14	TRBV7-9	TRBJ1-4	CASTSTLGQEKLFF	TGTGCCAGCACCTCAACATTGGGACAAGAAAAACTGTTTTTT
once	NA	14	TRBV5-1	TRBJ1-3	CASSSGSSGNTIYF	TGCGCCAGCAGCTCGGGGAGCTCTGGAAACACCATATATTTT
once	TRBD1	17	TRBV19	TRBJ2-3	CASRTPPGTASTDTQYF	TGTGCCAGTAGAACTCCCCCCGGGACAGCTAGCACAGATACGCAGTATTTT
NA	NA	13	TRBV5-1	TRBJ2-2	CASSLGRDGELFF	TGCGCCAGCAGCTTGGGGCGGGACGGGGAGCTGTTTTTT
NA	TRBD1	16	TRBV5-1	TRBJ2-2	CASSSGQGSNTGELFF	TGCGCCAGCAGCTCGGGACAGGGGTCGAACACCGGGGAGCTGTTTTTT
NA	NA	14	TRBV18	TRBJ1-2	CASSYDQANYGYTF	TGTGCCAGCTCATATGACCAAGCGAACTATGGCTACACCTTC
once	TRBD2	14	TRBV27	TRBJ2-7	CASSVAGAVYEQYF	TGTGCCAGCAGTGTAGCGGGCGCCGTCTACGAGCAGTACTTC
NA	NA	11	TRBV7-9	TRBJ2-3	CASTQSDTQYF	TGTGCCAGCACCCAATCGGATACGCAGTATTTT
NA	NA	12	TRBV28	TRBJ2-7	CASRSTSYEQYF	TGTGCCAGCAGGAGTACCTCCTACGAGCAGTACTTC